This TCR beta chain is from a study of blood T cell repertoires in COVID-19. J gave up 7 bases and V 6 bases, and 11 bases lay outside the gene matches. The length of the CDR3 is 15 residues. Germline loops: CDR1 ENHRY, CDR2 SYGVKD. Some clones are missing from TCRdb's copy, which holds only in-frame ones; the method was immunoSEQ multiplex PCR. The repertoire holds roughly 200,000 clones, with 75% to 85% as singletons. This sequence joins TRBV10-3 and TRBJ1-5, with TRBD1 matching 8 bases. The receptor comes from a woman older than 75 with COVID-19, enrolled during active disease. Sequencing was carried out using peripheral blood. The CDR3 DNA sequence: TGTGCCATCAGCCAGGGGGCAGGGGTGGTGCAGCCCCAGCATTTT. Translated: CAISQGAGVVQPQHF.